The 2 T cell receptor beta chains in this list originate from one sample, sequenced in a study of control samples from healthy donors and cancer patients. Sequencing was performed with immunoSEQ multiplex PCR; in TCRdb, only in-frame clones are kept and a portion is missing. The data show tens of thousands of clones, about 89% seen once. Material: blood. Receptor source: a woman aged 25-40 years in good health.

The chain links TRBV6-5 to TRBJ1-3, with no clear D. This CDR3 spans 15 amino acids. The V end lost 4 bases, the J end lost 0 bases, and 10 bases lay between the germline ends. Germline V gene sequence: CDR1 MNHEY, CDR2 SVGAGI. The CDR3 nucleotides read TGTGCCAGCAGTTCAACGGTTTCCTCTGGAAACACCATATATTTT. This sequence encodes CASSSTVSSGNTIYF.

The chain is built from TRBV30 and TRBJ2-3; no definite D call. The length of the CDR3 is 11 residues. The V gene lost 4 bases and the J gene lost 7 bases, with 9 bases spanning the gap. Germline CDR1 and CDR2: GTSNPN and SVGIG (reference sequence). CDR3 amino acids: CAWTRSNTQYF. DNA for the CDR3: TGTGCCTGGACTAGAAGTAATACGCAGTATTTT.